These 18 T cell receptor beta chains were sequenced from one sample in a study of OX40 agonist ivuxolimab in advanced cancers. TCRdb keeps only in-frame clones here, not all; method: immunoSEQ multiplex PCR. The sample includes 91,000 or so clones, over 75% seen only once; the top ten take about 2%. The sequences come from CD4+ or CD8+ T cells sorted from blood, collected in a trial of the OX40 agonist ivuxolimab. The source is an adult with an advanced solid tumor such as melanoma, head and neck, liver or kidney cancer.

V usage is TRBV7-8 and J usage is TRBJ2-3; 7 nucleotides line up with TRBD2. Germline V gene sequence: CDR1 SGHVS, CDR2 FQNEAQ. After removal of 2 bases from V and 2 bases from J, the junction contained 4 bases not matched to a gene. This CDR3 spans 15 amino acids. The CDR3 coding sequence is TGTGCCAGCAGCTTAAGGGACTATCCCACAGATACGCAGTATTTT. It yields the protein CASSLRDYPTDTQYF.

This clone showed up just a few times. The rearrangement uses TRBV9 and TRBJ2-2; D is uncertain. Germline loops: CDR1 SGDLS, CDR2 YYNGEE. Between the trimmed V and J ends, which lost 4 bases and 3 bases, there was a span of 13 bases. The CDR3 sequence is 15 residues long. CDR3 sequence: CASSRTLLDTGELFF. The CDR3 DNA sequence: TGTGCCAGCAGCCGGACCTTACTGGACACCGGGGAGCTGTTTTTT.

The chain employs TRBV9 and TRBJ2-1, with 8 positions matching TRBD1. After removal of 3 bases from V and 3 bases from J, the junction contained 5 bases not matched to a gene. CDR1 SGDLS and CDR2 YYNGEE come from the germline V gene. The CDR3 sequence is 15 residues long. CDR3 residues: CASSARQGRYNEQFF. CDR3 sequence (DNA): TGTGCCAGCAGCGCTCGACAGGGGCGCTACAATGAGCAGTTCTTC.

V gene TRBV6-6 combines with J gene TRBJ1-2; D is possibly TRBD1 (6 bases). Germline assignment: CDR1 MNHNY and CDR2 SVGAGI (reference sequence). The V and J ends lost 5 bases and 6 bases respectively, with 10 bases between them. The CDR3 spans 12 residues. DNA for the CDR3: TGTGCCAGCAGTCCCAGACAGGATGGCTACACCTTC. Translation: CASSPRQDGYTF.

This chain links TRBV6-5 with TRBJ2-3, with a weak D call TRBD2 (6 bases). The germline gives CDR1 MNHEY, CDR2 SVGAGI. V lost 7 bases to trimming and J lost 0 bases, with 14 bases between them. CDR3 size: 15 residues. The CDR3: CASNPLATSTDTQYF. CDR3 DNA sequence: TGTGCCAGCAACCCCCTAGCGACTAGCACAGATACGCAGTATTTT.

The rearrangement joins TRBV18 to TRBJ2-5; the D gene is possibly TRBD1 (6 bases). Trimming cost V 7 bases and J 1 base, with 13 bases left between them. Germline V gene data show CDR1 as KGHSH and CDR2 as LQKENI. This CDR3 has 14 amino acids. CDR3 protein: CASFPGQFQETQYF. In DNA, the CDR3 is TGTGCCAGCTTCCCCGGACAGTTCCAAGAGACCCAGTACTTC. The variable domain in full, with the rest retrieved from reference TRBV18 and TRBJ2-5, is NAGVMQNPRHLVRRRGQEARLRCSPMKGHSHVYWYRQLPEEGLKFMVYLQKENIIDESGMPKERFSAEFPKEGPSILRIQQVVRGDSAAYFCASFPGQFQETQYFGPGTRLLVL.

The CDR3 region has the DNA TGTGCCAGCAGCTTAGATGTCAGCCCCTACGAGCAGTACTTC. Its translation: CASSLDVSPYEQYF. The chain carries TRBV5-4 and TRBJ2-7; D gene ambiguous. Trimming shortened V by 2 bases and J by 2 bases, and 11 bases separated the two germline ends. Germline V gene lookup returns CDR1 SGHNT and CDR2 YYREEE (reference sequence). The CDR3 length is 14 residues.

The gene calls are TRBV28 and TRBJ1-2; D perhaps matches TRBD1 (5 bases). Trimming stripped 1 base from V and 8 bases from J, with 11 bases between. This CDR3 is built from 13 residues. CDR1 and CDR2 from the germline V gene are MDHEN and SYDVKM. This CDR3 reads CASSLSSRDGYTF. The DNA of the CDR3 is TGTGCCAGCAGTTTATCATCAAGGGACGGCTACACCTTC.

The CDR3 region is CASGLVLGGRGTEAFF. DNA for the CDR3: TGTGCTAGTGGTTTGGTACTAGGAGGGCGGGGCACTGAAGCTTTCTTT. V usage is TRBV12-5 and J usage is TRBJ1-1; D remains unclear. CDR1 and CDR2 from the germline V gene are LGHNT and FRNRAP. The CDR3 is 16 residues long. Trimming shortened V by 0 bases and J by 4 bases, and 15 bases separated the two germline ends.

The chain is built from TRBV6-6 and TRBJ2-7; 11 bases align to TRBD1. Germline CDR1 MNHNY, CDR2 SVGAGI (reference sequence). CDR3 length equals 15 residues. V trimming: 6 bases; J trimming: 3 bases; junction bases outside the gene matches: 7. CDR3 nucleotide sequence: TGTGCCAGCAGGGCTGGGGGGACAGGGGGCTACGAGCAGTACTTC. This encodes CASRAGGTGGYEQYF.

The chain recombines TRBV29-1 with TRBJ1-1; TRBD1 agrees at 9 bases. CDR3 length equals 14 residues. Germline assignment: CDR1 SQVTM and CDR2 ANQGSEA. Trimming removed 6 bases from V and 10 bases from J; junction bases left unmatched: 15. The CDR3 DNA sequence: TGCAGCGTCGTACGGACAGGGGATCCCGGACCAGCTTTCTTT. As protein: CSVVRTGDPGPAFF.

This chain links TRBV30 with TRBJ1-1; TRBD1 aligns across 10 bases. With 4 bases clipped from V and 3 bases from J, the junction kept 14 bases outside the gene matches. The germline gives CDR1 GTSNPN, CDR2 SVGIG (reference sequence). This CDR3 region has 17 residues. The CDR3: CAWTILSSGTGDTEAFF. CDR3 sequence (DNA): TGTGCCTGGACCATTCTAAGTTCCGGGACAGGGGACACTGAAGCTTTCTTT.

This chain connects TRBV5-1 to TRBJ2-2, with D hard to call. The CDR3 runs 14 residues. V dropped 5 bases and J dropped 5 bases, with 13 bases sitting between them. Germline CDR1 SGHRS, CDR2 YFSETQ. For the CDR3, the DNA is TGCGCCAGCAGTAGTACAGTCCCGACCGGGGAGCTGTTTTTT. The encoded protein is CASSSTVPTGELFF.

The rearrangement uses TRBV13 and TRBJ1-6; D might be TRBD1 (5 bases). Deletions cut 0 bases from V and 8 bases from J, with 17 bases between. The germline CDR1 and CDR2 sequences are PRHDT and FYEKMQ (reference sequence). The length of the CDR3 is 17 residues. This CDR3 reads CASSLGQQGWGDSPLHF. DNA of the CDR3: TGTGCCAGCAGCTTAGGCCAGCAGGGTTGGGGCGATTCACCCCTCCACTTT.

This chain uses TRBV19 with TRBJ2-2; D is possibly TRBD2 (6 bases). CDR3 length: 14 amino acids. Germline assignment: CDR1 LNHDA and CDR2 SQIVND (reference sequence). The V and J ends lost 3 bases and 7 bases respectively, with 12 bases between them. In nucleotides, the CDR3 is TGTGCCAGTAGTATTTCCGGGGGTGGCGGGGAGCTGTTTTTT. It is translated as CASSISGGGGELFF.

The V and J genes are TRBV19 and TRBJ1-5, with a tentative D call TRBD1 (5 bases). Looked up from germline, CDR1 is LNHDA and CDR2 is SQIVND (reference sequence). There are 17 residues in the CDR3. V was cut by 1 base and J by 3 bases, with 16 bases left in between. CDR3 protein: CASSIVRGRTSNQPQHF. The DNA of the CDR3 is TGTGCCAGTAGTATAGTTCGGGGCAGGACTTCCAATCAGCCCCAGCATTTT.

V and J are TRBV5-1 and TRBJ2-7; TRBD2 matches at 13 bases. CDR1 and CDR2 (germline): SGHRS, YFSETQ. V lost 3 bases and J lost 5; bases outside the gene matches: 11. The CDR3 sequence is 17 residues long. The CDR3 spells CASSSTPGLAGRHEQYF. Here the CDR3 DNA reads TGCGCCAGCAGCTCGACCCCGGGACTAGCGGGGCGCCACGAGCAGTACTTC.

The chain carries TRBV5-1 and TRBJ2-2, with D perhaps matching TRBD1 (5 bases). The V and J ends lost 4 bases and 2 bases respectively, with 9 bases between them. CDR3 length: 14 amino acids. The germline V gene encodes CDR1 SGHRS and CDR2 YFSETQ. CDR3 sequence reads: CASSVTVNTGELFF. DNA of the CDR3: TGCGCCAGCAGCGTGACAGTAAACACCGGGGAGCTGTTTTTT.